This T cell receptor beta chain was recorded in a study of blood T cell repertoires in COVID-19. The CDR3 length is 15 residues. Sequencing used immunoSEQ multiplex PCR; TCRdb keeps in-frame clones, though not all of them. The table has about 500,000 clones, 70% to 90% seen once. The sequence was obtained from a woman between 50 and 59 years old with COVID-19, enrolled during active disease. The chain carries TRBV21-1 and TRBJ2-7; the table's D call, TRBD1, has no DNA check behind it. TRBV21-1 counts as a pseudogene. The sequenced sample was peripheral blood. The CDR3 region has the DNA TGTGCCAGCAGCAAAGGTCGCCAGGGGCCCTACGAGCAGTACTTC. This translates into CASSKGRQGPYEQYF.